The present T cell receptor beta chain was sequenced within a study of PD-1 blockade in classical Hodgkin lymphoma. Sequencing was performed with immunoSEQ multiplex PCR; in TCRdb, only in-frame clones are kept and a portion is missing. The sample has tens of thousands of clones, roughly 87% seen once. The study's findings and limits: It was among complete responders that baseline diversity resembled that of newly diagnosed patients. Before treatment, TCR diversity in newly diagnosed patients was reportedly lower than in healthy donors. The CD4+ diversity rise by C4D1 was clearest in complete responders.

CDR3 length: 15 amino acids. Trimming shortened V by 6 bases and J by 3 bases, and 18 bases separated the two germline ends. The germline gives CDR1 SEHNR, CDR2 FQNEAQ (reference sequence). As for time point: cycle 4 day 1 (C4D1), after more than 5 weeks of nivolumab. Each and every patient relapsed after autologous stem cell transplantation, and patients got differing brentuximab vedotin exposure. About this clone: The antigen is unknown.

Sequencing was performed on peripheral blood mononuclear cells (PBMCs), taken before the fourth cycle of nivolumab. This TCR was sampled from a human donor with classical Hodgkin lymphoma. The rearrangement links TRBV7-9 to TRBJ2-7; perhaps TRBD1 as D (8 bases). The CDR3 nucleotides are TGTGCCAGCAGTCCACGACAGGGGACTATCTACGAGCAGTACTTC. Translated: CASSPRQGTIYEQYF.